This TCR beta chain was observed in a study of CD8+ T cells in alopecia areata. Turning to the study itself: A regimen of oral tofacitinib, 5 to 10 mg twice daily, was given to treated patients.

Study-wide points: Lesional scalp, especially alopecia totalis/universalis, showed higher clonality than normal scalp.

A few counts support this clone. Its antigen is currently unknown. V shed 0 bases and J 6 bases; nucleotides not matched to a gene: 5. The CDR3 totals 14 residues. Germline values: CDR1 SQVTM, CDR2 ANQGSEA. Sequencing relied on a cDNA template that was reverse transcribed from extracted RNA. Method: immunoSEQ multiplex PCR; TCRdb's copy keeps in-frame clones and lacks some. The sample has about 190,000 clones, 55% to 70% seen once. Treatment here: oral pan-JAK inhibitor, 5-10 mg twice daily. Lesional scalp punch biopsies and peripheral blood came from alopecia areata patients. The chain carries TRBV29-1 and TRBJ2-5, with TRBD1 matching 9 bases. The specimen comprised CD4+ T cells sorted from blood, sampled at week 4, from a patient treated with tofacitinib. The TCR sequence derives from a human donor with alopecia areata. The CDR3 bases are TGCAGCGTTGAAGATGGACAGGGGATCAAGACCCAGTACTTC. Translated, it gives CSVEDGQGIKTQYF.